The 27 T cell receptor beta chains given below trace back to one sample, sequenced in a study of metastatic and nonmetastatic thyroid tumors. MiXCR reprocessed the PCR reads for TCRdb. The data show 35,000 to 45,000 clones, around 28% seen once. The entire patient cohort was treatment-naive prior to thyroid surgery. Sequenced sample: blood. The receptors originated from a male donor with papillary thyroid cancer or a benign thyroid nodule (not recorded which). Some clones in this sample may be carry-over from other donors' samples.

Ten or more counts support this clone. The V gene is TRBV6-2 or TRBV6-3, the J gene TRBJ2-1; TRBD2 might be the D (6 bases). The V and J ends lost 9 bases and 2 bases respectively, with 11 bases between them. Per the germline V gene, CDR1 is MNHEY and CDR2 is SVGEGT. This CDR3 has 13 amino acids. DNA for the CDR3: TGTGCCAGTAACCTAGCGCCCTACAATGAGCAGTTCTTC. Encoded protein: CASNLAPYNEQFF.

This clone was counted only a few times. The gene calls are TRBV27 and TRBJ2-3; D may be TRBD2 (6 bases). Germline V gene sequence: CDR1 MNHEY, CDR2 SMNVEV (reference sequence). V gave up 4 bases and J gave up 2 bases, with 7 bases separating them. This CDR3 has 13 residues. The CDR3 bases are TGTGCCAGCAGTTGGGACTCCACAGATACGCAGTATTTT. Protein product: CASSWDSTDTQYF.

CDR3 protein: CSARENRGAQYGYTF. In DNA, the CDR3 is TGCAGTGCTAGGGAAAATCGGGGGGCGCAATATGGCTACACCTTC. The J gene is TRBJ1-2, the V gene TRBV20-1, with a weak D call TRBD1 (6 bases). The germline CDR1 and CDR2 sequences are DFQATT and SNEGSKA (reference sequence). Trimming removed 3 bases from V and 5 bases from J, with 19 bases in between. This CDR3 has 15 residues.

This chain joins TRBV19 and TRBJ2-7; D possibly corresponds to TRBD1 (6 bases). CDR3 length equals 15 residues. The germline CDR1 and CDR2 sequences are LNHDA and SQIVND (reference sequence). The V end lost 3 bases, the J end lost 6 bases, and 18 bases lay between the germline ends. The CDR3 DNA is TGTGCCAGTAGTATGGGGGCAGCCCAGTGGGTCGAGCAGTACTTC. Protein: CASSMGAAQWVEQYF.

This clone was picked up many times. The CDR3 is CAISESGPRGGEQYF. CDR3 in DNA: TGTGCCATCAGTGAGTCGGGACCCCGGGGGGGTGAGCAGTACTTC. The chain joins TRBV10-3 to TRBJ2-7; 8 nucleotides agree with TRBD2. Losses at the gene ends were 0 bases for V and 7 bases for J; bases not matched to a gene: 8. The CDR3 runs to 15 residues. Germline CDR1 and CDR2: ENHRY and SYGVKD.

This clone has only a few counts. CDR3 nucleotide sequence: TGTGCCAGCAGTTACGGGGCGGGAGGGGTGGATACGCAGTATTTT. Translation: CASSYGAGGVDTQYF. The chain links TRBV6-2 or TRBV6-3 to TRBJ2-3; 9 bases agree with TRBD2. Germline CDR1 MNHEY, CDR2 SVGEGT. V was pared by 2 bases and J by 6 bases, with 6 bases of the junction left unmatched. The CDR3 extends over 15 amino acids.

This clone is a singleton in its sample. The chain has TRBV5-6 and TRBJ2-7, with TRBD2 identical over 8 bases. V gave up 2 bases and J gave up 2 bases; unmatched junction bases: 6. Germline lookup yields CDR1 SGHDT and CDR2 YYEEEE. The CDR3 contains 15 residues. Here the CDR3 DNA reads TGTGCCAGCAGCTTCTTCACGGGAGGGACCTACGAGCAGTACTTC. Its protein product is CASSFFTGGTYEQYF.

V usage is TRBV28 and J usage is TRBJ2-4; D call uncertain. Germline CDR1 MDHEN, CDR2 SYDVKM. The CDR3 is 16 amino acids. V was shortened by 2 bases and J by 2 bases, with 13 bases between the two germline ends. The CDR3 nucleotides are TGTGCCAGCAGTTTACAAGGAAGGCTAACCAAAAACATTCAGTACTTC. Protein product: CASSLQGRLTKNIQYF.

This clone has a handful of counts. The chain joins TRBV2 to TRBJ1-1; no clear D. The CDR3 contains 14 residues. The V end was cut by 1 base, the J end by 3 bases, with 9 bases between. CDR1 and CDR2 from the germline V gene are SNHLY and FYNNEI. The CDR3 sequence: CASSEGQRDTEAFF. The CDR3 bases are TGTGCCAGCAGTGAAGGCCAGAGGGACACTGAAGCTTTCTTT.

The table lists this clone with many counts. This rearrangement joins TRBV5-6 to TRBJ2-7; 8 bases line up with TRBD1. Trimming took 0 bases from V and 0 from J; bases not matched to a gene: 2. This CDR3 has 15 amino acids. Germline CDR1 is SGHDT and CDR2 is YYEEEE. In DNA form, the CDR3 reads TGTGCCAGCAGCTTGGTGCAGGGGGCCTCCTACGAGCAGTACTTC. This codes for CASSLVQGASYEQYF.

This clone was picked up a small number of times. The rearrangement uses TRBV15 and TRBJ2-7; either TRBD1 or TRBD2 may supply D (7 bases each). Germline assignment: CDR1 LNHNV and CDR2 YYDKDF (reference sequence). CDR3 length: 14 residues. Trimming cost V 3 bases and J 7 bases, with 16 bases left between them. CDR3 bases: TGTGCCACCAGCAGGAACGCAGGGGGAGGGGAGCAGTACTTC. This sequence encodes CATSRNAGGGEQYF.

This chain connects TRBV3-1 to TRBJ1-2, with a possible D match to TRBD1 (6 bases). V lost 0 bases, J lost 2 bases, and 13 bases lay in between. Germline V gives CDR1 LGHDT, CDR2 YNNKEL (reference sequence). CDR3 length equals 16 residues. CDR3 DNA sequence: TGTGCCAGCAGCCAAGATCGTGGCAGGGGAAACTATGGCTACACCTTC. This sequence encodes CASSQDRGRGNYGYTF.

This clone was detected many times. This could be a read error, since a much larger clone is one nucleotide away. Other DNA sequences in the same sample also yield this CDR3. The genes are TRBV4-2 and TRBJ1-6; D might be TRBD1 (6 bases). The CDR3 sequence is 18 residues long. The germline CDR1 and CDR2 sequences are LGHNA and YNFKEQ. CDR3 amino acids: CASSLTFGAPGDNSPLHF. The CDR3 DNA follows: TGTGCCAGCAGCCTTACCTTTGGGGCCCCAGGGGATAATTCACCCCTCCACTTC.

This clone occurred a few times. The gene calls are TRBV6-1 and TRBJ1-2, with D perhaps matching TRBD1 (6 bases). The V gene's germline CDR1 is MNHNS and CDR2 SASEGT. The germline V and J ends were trimmed by 5 bases and 5 bases, with 12 bases remaining between them. This CDR3 has 13 amino acids. The CDR3 loop is CASSRGAGYGYTF. Here the CDR3 DNA reads TGTGCCAGCAGTAGGGGGGCAGGGTATGGCTACACCTTC.

This clone showed up just a few times. The chain has TRBV20-1 and TRBJ1-5; D is undetermined. V lost 1 base and J 0 bases, leaving 4 bases between the germline ends. The germline gives CDR1 DFQATT, CDR2 SNEGSKA (reference sequence). This CDR3 contains 13 residues. The CDR3 sequence is CSARGNSNQPQHF. CDR3 nucleotide sequence: TGCAGTGCTAGAGGAAATAGCAATCAGCCCCAGCATTTT.

This chain links TRBV20-1 with TRBJ1-2; perhaps TRBD1 as D (5 bases). The length of the CDR3 is 11 residues. CDR1 DFQATT and CDR2 SNEGSKA come from the germline V gene (reference sequence). V was cut by 5 bases and J by 8 bases, with 12 bases left in between. CDR3 amino acids: CSAPRGGGYTF. Here the CDR3 DNA reads TGCAGTGCTCCGCGGGGGGGAGGCTACACCTTC.

This clone has more than one count but fewer than ten. The V call is TRBV6-1, the J call TRBJ1-2; possible D gene TRBD1, 5 bases. The V gene's germline CDR1 is MNHNS and CDR2 SASEGT. V was shortened by 6 bases and J by 8 bases, with 25 bases between the two germline ends. The CDR3 is 16 amino acids. As DNA, the CDR3 is TGTGCCAGCAGCGATATTCTGGGAGTAGGGGCTGGGGGCTACACCTTC. Its protein is CASSDILGVGAGGYTF.

This clone was seen ten or more times. The chain links TRBV12-3 or TRBV12-4 to TRBJ2-3; TRBD2 might be the D (5 bases). This CDR3 has 12 amino acids. The ends were cut back, 5 bases at V and 6 bases at J, with 9 bases in the middle. CDR3 sequence (DNA): TGTGCCAGCAGTAGCGGTTCGGATACGCAGTATTTT. Its protein is CASSSGSDTQYF.

In this sample, this clone turned up many times. The CDR3 DNA is TGTGCCAGCAGTTTCAGACAGACTTCCTACGAGCAGTACTTC. As protein: CASSFRQTSYEQYF. The rearrangement links TRBV6-1 to TRBJ2-7; maybe TRBD1 (5 bases). In germline, CDR1 is MNHNS, CDR2 SASEGT. This CDR3 comprises 14 residues. V shed 5 bases and J shed 1 base, with 12 bases lying between them.

The J gene is TRBJ2-1, the V gene TRBV2; D is unresolved. The CDR3 totals 11 residues. Per germline, CDR1 SNHLY and CDR2 FYNNEI. Trimming removed 5 bases from V and 13 bases from J, with 12 bases in between. The CDR3 region is CASSTDLVQFF. In DNA, the CDR3 is TGTGCCAGCAGTACGGATCTAGTTCAGTTCTTC.

There are many counts of this clone. The V and J genes are TRBV7-9 and TRBJ2-3, with 7 bases lining up with TRBD2. CDR1 and CDR2 (germline): SEHNR, FQNEAQ (reference sequence). V lost 2 bases and J lost 7; bases outside the gene matches: 6. CDR3 length equals 14 residues. The CDR3 region has the DNA TGTGCCAGCAGCTTAAGCCGGGACTACAATACGCAGTATTTT. Encoded protein: CASSLSRDYNTQYF. The full variable domain, with the rest looked up from reference TRBV7-9 and TRBJ2-3, is DTGVSQNPRHKITKRGQNVTFRCDPISEHNRLYWYRQTLGQGPEFLTYFQNEAQLEKSRLLSDRFSAERPKGSFSTLEIQRTEQGDSAMYLCASSLSRDYNTQYFGPGTRLTVL.

The rearrangement links TRBV12-3 or TRBV12-4 to TRBJ1-2, with D possibly matching TRBD1 (6 bases). The CDR3 has 14 residues. V was trimmed by 2 bases and J by 1 base, leaving 8 bases between them. The DNA of the CDR3 is TGTGCCAGCAGTTTAACAGGGTTTAACTATGGCTACACCTTC. It translates to CASSLTGFNYGYTF.

The chain has TRBV6-1 and TRBJ1-2; D perhaps matches TRBD1 (6 bases). Germline values: CDR1 MNHNS, CDR2 SASEGT. This CDR3 comprises 14 residues. Deletions cut 6 bases from V and 4 bases from J, with 15 bases between. DNA for the CDR3: TGTGCCAGCAGCCCGACCTCAGGGGTCTATGGCTACACCTTC. This sequence encodes CASSPTSGVYGYTF.

This clone has just a few counts. V and J are TRBV6-5 and TRBJ1-1; D ambiguous. Germline assignment: CDR1 MNHEY and CDR2 SVGAGI. There are 14 residues in the CDR3. The V gene lost 4 bases and the J gene lost 1 base, with 10 bases spanning the gap. CDR3 sequence: CASSSVLQNTEAFF. In DNA, the CDR3 is TGTGCCAGCAGTTCCGTTCTTCAGAACACTGAAGCTTTCTTT.

This clone was counted ten times or more. This chain connects TRBV19 to TRBJ1-1, with unresolved D. Germline V gene lookup returns CDR1 LNHDA and CDR2 SQIVND (reference sequence). The CDR3 extends over 13 amino acids. The ends were cut back, 5 bases at V and 2 bases at J, with 9 bases in the middle. The CDR3 nucleotides are TGTGCCAGTAGTCGGTCGGCAAACACTGAAGCTTTCTTT. Its translation: CASSRSANTEAFF.

The CDR3 coding sequence is TGTGCCAGCAGTACCGGACCCTCCTATAATTCACCCCTCCACTTT. It specifies CASSTGPSYNSPLHF. The chain is built from TRBV28 and TRBJ1-6; no clear D gene. Trimming removed 5 bases at V and 0 bases at J, with 8 bases between. The CDR3 is 15 residues long. Germline values: CDR1 MDHEN, CDR2 SYDVKM. Filled out from reference TRBV28 and TRBJ1-6, the complete variable domain reads DVKVTQSSRYLVKRTGEKVFLECVQDMDHENMFWYRQDPGLGLRLIYFSYDVKMKEKGDIPEGYSVSREKKERFSLILESASTNQTSMYLCASSTGPSYNSPLHFGNGTRLTVT.

This clone was counted between two and nine times. The chain is built from TRBV5-1 and TRBJ2-1; perhaps TRBD2 as D (5 bases). The CDR3 is made up of 14 amino acids. Germline CDR1 SGHRS, CDR2 YFSETQ. V dropped 4 bases and J dropped 0 bases, with 8 bases sitting between them. The CDR3 DNA sequence: TGCGCCAGCAGCCTTGACTACTCCTACAATGAGCAGTTCTTC. Its protein product is CASSLDYSYNEQFF. Variable domain in full (rest from reference TRBV5-1 and TRBJ2-1): KAGVTQTPRYLIKTRGQQVTLSCSPISGHRSVSWYQQTPGQGLQFLFEYFSETQRNKGNFPGRFSGRQFSNSRSEMNVSTLELGDSALYLCASSLDYSYNEQFFGPGTRLTVL.